Shown below are 9 T cell receptor beta chains from a single sample sequenced in a study of T cell repertoires in cytomegalovirus infection. The antigens for these receptors are not known. MiXCR was run by TCRdb on the reads, yielding one entry per CDR3 protein. The sample records 900,000 to 950,000 distinct CDR3 sequences, approximately 31% being singletons. The sequencing used cultured CD8+ T cells from PBMCs, collected from culture after CMV antigen stimulation. Receptors originate from a human donor in good health (CMV status not recorded). Some clones in this sample may be carry-over from other donors' samples.

Many counts were recorded for this clonotype. CDR3 coding DNA: TGTGCCAGCAGCCCCCGGACAGGGGGCATAACAGATACGCAGTATTTT. Protein: CASSPRTGGITDTQYF. J is TRBJ2-3 and V is TRBV7-6; 11 bases fit TRBD1. J gave up 3 bases and V 5 bases, and 7 bases lay outside the gene matches. The CDR3 has 16 amino acids. Germline V CDR1 and CDR2: SGHVS, FNYEAQ.

CDR3 residues: CASRPVATGFNEQFF. In nucleotides, the CDR3 is TGTGCCAGCCGGCCAGTGGCGACCGGGTTCAATGAGCAGTTCTTC. The rearrangement links TRBV2 to TRBJ2-1; D call uncertain. The germline V gene has CDR1 SNHLY and CDR2 FYNNEI. This CDR3 region has 15 residues. V was shortened by 8 bases and J by 6 bases, with 20 bases between the two germline ends.

This chain uses TRBV7-3 with TRBJ2-2; TRBD2 matches 7 bases. V was pared by 4 bases and J by 3 bases, with 8 bases of the junction left unmatched. CDR3 length: 16 amino acids. CDR1 and CDR2 from the germline V gene are SGHTA and FQGTGA. The CDR3 is CASSSWGGEDTGELFF. The CDR3, as DNA: TGTGCCAGCAGCTCATGGGGAGGGGAAGACACCGGGGAGCTGTTTTTT.

The chain combines TRBV9 with TRBJ1-2, with D perhaps TRBD1 (6 bases). CDR1 SGDLS and CDR2 YYNGEE come from the germline V gene. The ends were cut back, 0 bases at V and 6 bases at J, with 12 bases in the middle. CDR3 size: 14 residues. DNA for the CDR3: TGTGCCAGCAGCGTAGTTTCAAGGGGGGATGGCTACACCTTC. Its protein is CASSVVSRGDGYTF.

In its sample, this clonotype was seen a few times. This chain links TRBV7-9 with TRBJ2-1, with 7 bases lining up with TRBD1. The junction had 6 bases not matched to a gene; V was cut back by 1 base and J by 9 bases. In germline, CDR1 is SEHNR, CDR2 FQNEAQ (reference sequence). The CDR3 spans 14 residues. This CDR3 reads CASSLVAGDSEQFF. In DNA form, the CDR3 reads TGTGCCAGCAGCTTAGTTGCAGGGGACAGTGAGCAGTTCTTC.

The chain carries TRBV18 and TRBJ1-6; D unresolved. Germline loops: CDR1 KGHSH, CDR2 LQKENI. The CDR3 length is 14 residues. The germline V and J ends were trimmed by 8 bases and 0 bases, with 8 bases remaining between them. In DNA form, the CDR3 reads TGTGCCAGCGTTGAGAGCTCCTATAATTCACCCCTCCACTTT. This translates into CASVESSYNSPLHF.

This clonotype was counted at least ten times. V usage is TRBV7-2 and J usage is TRBJ1-3; D is unresolved. The CDR3 sequence is 15 residues long. The V and J ends lost 1 base and 0 bases respectively, with 7 bases between them. Per the germline V gene, CDR1 is SGHTA and CDR2 is FQGNSA. CDR3 protein: CASSLGRRSGNTIYF. CDR3 nucleotides: TGTGCCAGCAGCTTAGGACGACGCTCTGGAAACACCATATATTTT.

This clonotype came up a few times. The chain uses TRBV27 and TRBJ2-3; D possibly matches TRBD1 or TRBD2 (5 bases each). The V gene lost 3 bases and the J gene lost 7 bases, with 14 bases spanning the gap. This CDR3 has 14 residues. Germline V gene data show CDR1 as MNHEY and CDR2 as SMNVEV (reference sequence). The CDR3 DNA sequence: TGTGCCAGCAGTTTTGAGGGACCGCGAAATACGCAGTATTTT. Residues: CASSFEGPRNTQYF.

This clonotype was counted at least ten times. CDR3 region: CASGGTYRGYTF. The CDR3 DNA sequence: TGCGCCAGCGGCGGGACTTATCGAGGCTACACCTTC. J is TRBJ1-2 and V is TRBV10-2; D is possibly TRBD1 (5 bases). CDR1 and CDR2 (germline): WSHSY, SAAADI. Trimming shortened V by 8 bases and J by 8 bases, and 15 bases separated the two germline ends. The CDR3 length is 12 residues.